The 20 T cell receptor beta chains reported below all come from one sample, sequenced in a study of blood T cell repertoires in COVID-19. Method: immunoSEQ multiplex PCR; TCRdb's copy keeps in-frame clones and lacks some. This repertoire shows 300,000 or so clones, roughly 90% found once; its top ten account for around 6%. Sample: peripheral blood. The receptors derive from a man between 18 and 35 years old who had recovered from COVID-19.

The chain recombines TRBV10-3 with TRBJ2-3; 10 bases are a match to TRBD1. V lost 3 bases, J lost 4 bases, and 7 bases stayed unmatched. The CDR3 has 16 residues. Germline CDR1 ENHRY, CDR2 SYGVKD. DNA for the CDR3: TGTGCCATCAGTGAATACGGGACAGGGGATCCAGATACGCAGTATTTT. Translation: CAISEYGTGDPDTQYF.

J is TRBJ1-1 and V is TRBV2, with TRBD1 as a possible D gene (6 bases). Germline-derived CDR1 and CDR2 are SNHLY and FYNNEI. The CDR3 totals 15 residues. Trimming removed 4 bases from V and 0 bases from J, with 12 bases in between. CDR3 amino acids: CASSVGGAVNTEAFF. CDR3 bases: TGTGCCAGCAGTGTTGGGGGGGCAGTGAACACTGAAGCTTTCTTT. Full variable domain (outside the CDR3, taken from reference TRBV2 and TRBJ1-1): EPEVTQTPSHQVTQMGQEVILRCVPISNHLYFYWYRQILGQKVEFLVSFYNNEISEKSEIFDDQFSVERPDGSNFTLKIRSTKLEDSAMYFCASSVGGAVNTEAFFGQGTRLTVV.

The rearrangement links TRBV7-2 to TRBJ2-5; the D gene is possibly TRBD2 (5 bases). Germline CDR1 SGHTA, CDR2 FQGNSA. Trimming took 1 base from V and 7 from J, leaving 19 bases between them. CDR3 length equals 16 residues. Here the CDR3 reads CASSLDRGKGSLTQYF. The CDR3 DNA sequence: TGTGCCAGCAGCTTAGACCGTGGAAAAGGGAGTCTGACCCAGTACTTC.

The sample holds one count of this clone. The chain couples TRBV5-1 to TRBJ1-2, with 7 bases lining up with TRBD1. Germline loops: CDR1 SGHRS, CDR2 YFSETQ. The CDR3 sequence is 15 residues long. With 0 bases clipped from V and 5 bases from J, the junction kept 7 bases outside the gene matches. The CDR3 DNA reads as TGCGCCAGCAGCTTGGGACAGGGCTACCGATATGGCTACACCTTC. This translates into CASSLGQGYRYGYTF.

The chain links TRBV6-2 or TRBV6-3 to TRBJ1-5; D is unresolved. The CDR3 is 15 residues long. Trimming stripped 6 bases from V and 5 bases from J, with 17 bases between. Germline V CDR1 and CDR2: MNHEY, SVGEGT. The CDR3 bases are TGTGCCAGCAGCTTAGAGGGCCAGACCTATCAGCCCCAGCATTTT. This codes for CASSLEGQTYQPQHF.

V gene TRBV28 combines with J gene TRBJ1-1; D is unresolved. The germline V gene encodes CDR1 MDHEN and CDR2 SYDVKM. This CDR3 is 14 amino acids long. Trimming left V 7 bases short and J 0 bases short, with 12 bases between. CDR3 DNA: TGTGCCAGCACTCCCGGGTTCATGAACACTGAAGCTTTCTTT. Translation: CASTPGFMNTEAFF. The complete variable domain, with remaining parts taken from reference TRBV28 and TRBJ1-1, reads DVKVTQSSRYLVKRTGEKVFLECVQDMDHENMFWYRQDPGLGLRLIYFSYDVKMKEKGDIPEGYSVSREKKERFSLILESASTNQTSMYLCASTPGFMNTEAFFGQGTRLTVV.

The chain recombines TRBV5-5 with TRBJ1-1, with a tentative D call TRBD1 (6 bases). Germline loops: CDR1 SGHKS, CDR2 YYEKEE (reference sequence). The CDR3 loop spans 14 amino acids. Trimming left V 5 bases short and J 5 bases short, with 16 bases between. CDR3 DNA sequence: TGTGCCAGCAGTTCCACAGGGTTGTTTACTGAAGCTTTCTTT. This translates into CASSSTGLFTEAFF. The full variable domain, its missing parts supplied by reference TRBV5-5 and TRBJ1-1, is DAGVTQSPTHLIKTRGQQVTLRCSPISGHKSVSWYQQVLGQGPQFIFQYYEKEERGRGNFPDRFSARQFPNYSSELNVNALLLGDSALYLCASSSTGLFTEAFFGQGTRLTVV.

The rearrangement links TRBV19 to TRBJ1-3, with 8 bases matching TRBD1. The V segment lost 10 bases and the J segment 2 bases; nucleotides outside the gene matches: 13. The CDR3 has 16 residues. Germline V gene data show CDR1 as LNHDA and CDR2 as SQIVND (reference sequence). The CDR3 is CATSRWTGSTGNTIYF. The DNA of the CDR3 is TGTGCCACGTCGAGGTGGACAGGGTCAACTGGAAACACCATATATTTT.

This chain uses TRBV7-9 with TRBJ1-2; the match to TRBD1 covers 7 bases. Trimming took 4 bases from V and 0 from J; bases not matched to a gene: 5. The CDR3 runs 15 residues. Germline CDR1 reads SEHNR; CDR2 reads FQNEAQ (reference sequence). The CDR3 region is CASSYRDSANYGYTF. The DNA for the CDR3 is TGTGCCAGCAGCTACCGGGACAGTGCTAACTATGGCTACACCTTC.

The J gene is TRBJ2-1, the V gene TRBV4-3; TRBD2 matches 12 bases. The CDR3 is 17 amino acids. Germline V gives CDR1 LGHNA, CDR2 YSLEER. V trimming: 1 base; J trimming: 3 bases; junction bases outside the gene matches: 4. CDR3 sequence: CASSQVPTSGGYNEQFF. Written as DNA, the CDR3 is TGCGCCAGCAGCCAAGTGCCGACTAGCGGGGGCTACAATGAGCAGTTCTTC.

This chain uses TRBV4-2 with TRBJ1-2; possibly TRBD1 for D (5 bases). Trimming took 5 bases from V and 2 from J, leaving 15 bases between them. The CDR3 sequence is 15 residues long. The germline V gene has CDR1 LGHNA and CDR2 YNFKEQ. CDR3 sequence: CASSELPGGNYGYTF. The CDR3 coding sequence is TGTGCCAGCAGCGAACTGCCGGGGGGAAACTATGGCTACACCTTC.

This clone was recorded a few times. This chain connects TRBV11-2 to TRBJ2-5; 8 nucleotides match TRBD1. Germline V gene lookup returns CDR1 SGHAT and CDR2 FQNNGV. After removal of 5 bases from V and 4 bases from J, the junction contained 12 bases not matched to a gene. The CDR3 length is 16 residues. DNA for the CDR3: TGTGCCAGCAGCACCCTCAGGGGGCAAAACCTAGAGACCCAGTACTTC. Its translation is CASSTLRGQNLETQYF.

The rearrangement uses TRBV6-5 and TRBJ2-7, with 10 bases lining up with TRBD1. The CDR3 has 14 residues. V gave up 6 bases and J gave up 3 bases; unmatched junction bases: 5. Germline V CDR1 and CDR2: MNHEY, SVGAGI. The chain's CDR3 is CASSLGQGFYEQYF. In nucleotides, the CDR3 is TGTGCCAGCAGCCTGGGACAGGGGTTCTACGAGCAGTACTTC.

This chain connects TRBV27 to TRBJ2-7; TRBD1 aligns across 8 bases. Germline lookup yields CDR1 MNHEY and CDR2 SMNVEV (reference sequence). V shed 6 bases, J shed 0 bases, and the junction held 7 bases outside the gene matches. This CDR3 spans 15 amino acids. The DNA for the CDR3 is TGTGCCAGCAGGGGACAGGCCCCAGGCTCCTACGAGCAGTACTTC. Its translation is CASRGQAPGSYEQYF.

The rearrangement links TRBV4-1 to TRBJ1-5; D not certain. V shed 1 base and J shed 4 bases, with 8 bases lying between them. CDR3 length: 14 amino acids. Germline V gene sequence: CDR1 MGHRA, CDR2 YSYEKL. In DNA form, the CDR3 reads TGCGCCAGCAGCCAAGTCATGTTTAATCAGCCCCAGCATTTT. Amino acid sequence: CASSQVMFNQPQHF.

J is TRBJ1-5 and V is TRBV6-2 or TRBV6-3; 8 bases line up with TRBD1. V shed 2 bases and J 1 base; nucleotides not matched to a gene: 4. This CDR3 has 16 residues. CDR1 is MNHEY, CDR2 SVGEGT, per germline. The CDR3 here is CASSYAAGGSNQPQHF. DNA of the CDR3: TGTGCCAGCAGTTACGCGGCAGGGGGCAGCAATCAGCCCCAGCATTTT.

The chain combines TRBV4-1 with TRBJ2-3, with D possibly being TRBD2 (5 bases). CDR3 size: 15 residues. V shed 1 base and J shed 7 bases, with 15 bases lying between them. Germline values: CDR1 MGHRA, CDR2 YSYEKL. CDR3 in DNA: TGCGCCAGCAGCCAAGGGGCCGCGGACTTCAATACGCAGTATTTT. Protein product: CASSQGAADFNTQYF.

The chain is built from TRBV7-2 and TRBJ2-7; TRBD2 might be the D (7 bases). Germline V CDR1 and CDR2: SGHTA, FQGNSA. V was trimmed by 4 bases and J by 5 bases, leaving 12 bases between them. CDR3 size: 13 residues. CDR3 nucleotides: TGTGCCAGCAGCTGGGGAGGGGGGGACGAGCAGTACTTC. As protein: CASSWGGGDEQYF.

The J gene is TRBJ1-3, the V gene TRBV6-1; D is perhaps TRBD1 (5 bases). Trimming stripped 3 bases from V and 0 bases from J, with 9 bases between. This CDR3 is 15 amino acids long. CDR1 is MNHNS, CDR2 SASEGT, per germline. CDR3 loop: CASSDRADSGNTIYF. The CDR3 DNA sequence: TGTGCCAGCAGTGACAGGGCAGACTCTGGAAACACCATATATTTT.

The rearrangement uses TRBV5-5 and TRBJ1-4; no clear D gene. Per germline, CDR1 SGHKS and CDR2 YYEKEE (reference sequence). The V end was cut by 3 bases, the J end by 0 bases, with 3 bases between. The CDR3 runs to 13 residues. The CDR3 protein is CASSSATNEKLFF. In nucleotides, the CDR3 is TGTGCCAGCAGCTCTGCAACTAATGAAAAACTGTTTTTT.